The 12 T cell receptor beta chains listed next were all sequenced from one sample in a study of beta chain features in type 1 diabetes. Whole-study findings and limits: Type 1 diabetes patients had TCRB CDR3s that were shorter (moderately but significantly so) in all four CD4+ subsets.

Sequencing targeted expressed TCRB transcripts, as all isolated RNA had been reverse transcribed. The method was immunoSEQ multiplex PCR; TCRdb's version includes in-frame clones alone and lacks a portion of them. The table records a few hundred thousand clones, approximately 16% of them present only once. Their recognized antigens are unknown. Input material: naive CD4+ T cells from blood. These receptors were obtained from a man between 18 and 29 years old with type 1 diabetes.

CDR3 amino acids: CASSFGANSYEQYF. CDR3 bases: TGTGCCAGCAGTTTTGGAGCGAACTCCTACGAGCAGTACTTC. V gene TRBV27 combines with J gene TRBJ2-7, with D uncertain. The CDR3 totals 14 residues. Per germline, CDR1 MNHEY and CDR2 SMNVEV (reference sequence). Trimming took off 3 bases at V and 0 bases at J, with 9 bases between the two ends.

The sample holds a few counts of this clone. The rearrangement uses TRBV9 and TRBJ2-7, with 7 bases that match TRBD1. The length of the CDR3 is 15 residues. Germline assignment: CDR1 SGDLS and CDR2 YYNGEE. Losses at the gene ends were 0 bases for V and 2 bases for J; bases not matched to a gene: 5. This CDR3 reads CASSVGQGNPYEQYF. The CDR3 bases are TGTGCCAGCAGCGTAGGACAGGGAAATCCCTACGAGCAGTACTTC.

The chain uses TRBV7-2 and TRBJ2-3; 10 bases match TRBD2. The CDR3 sequence is 16 residues long. After removal of 1 base from V and 14 bases from J, the junction contained 15 bases not matched to a gene. The germline V gene encodes CDR1 SGHTA and CDR2 FQGNSA. DNA of the CDR3: TGTGCCAGCAGCTTAGATTCTGGGCTAGCGGGGGACAGCGGGTATTTT. Translation: CASSLDSGLAGDSGYF.

This clone has just a few counts. Other DNA sequences in this specimen translate into the identical CDR3. The CDR3 DNA reads as TGTGCCTGGAGTCTCCAGGGGCATCAGCCCCAGCATTTT. As protein: CAWSLQGHQPQHF. The chain recombines TRBV30 with TRBJ1-5; maybe TRBD1 (6 bases). The CDR3 loop spans 13 amino acids. Trimming stripped 2 bases from V and 5 bases from J, with 10 bases between. The germline V gene has CDR1 GTSNPN and CDR2 SVGIG (reference sequence).

There are a few counts of this clone. The chain's CDR3 is CASRSGGSTDTQYF. In DNA form, the CDR3 reads TGTGCCAGCAGAAGTGGCGGTAGCACAGATACGCAGTATTTT. The rearrangement uses TRBV6-1 and TRBJ2-3; D remains ambiguous. The CDR3 loop spans 14 amino acids. The ends were cut back, 6 bases at V and 0 bases at J, with 10 bases in the middle. Per the germline V gene, CDR1 is MNHNS and CDR2 is SASEGT.

This clone was counted between two and nine times. V is TRBV7-2 and J is TRBJ1-6, with TRBD1 as a possible D gene (6 bases). Trimming removed 5 bases at V and 12 bases at J, with 20 bases between. Germline V gene sequence: CDR1 SGHTA, CDR2 FQGNSA. This CDR3 is 15 amino acids long. The CDR3 is CASSLDSIGGIPLHF. In nucleotides, the CDR3 is TGTGCCAGCAGCCTCGATTCGATAGGGGGTATACCCCTCCACTTT.

J is TRBJ2-1 and V is TRBV18, with 7 positions matching TRBD2. The CDR3 has 14 amino acids. Germline CDR1 KGHSH, CDR2 LQKENI. With 3 bases clipped from V and 8 bases from J, the junction kept 7 bases outside the gene matches. The DNA of the CDR3 is TGTGCCAGCTCACCCGTTGGACTAGGCCATGAGCAGTTCTTC. Its translation is CASSPVGLGHEQFF.

This clone was picked up a small number of times. V is TRBV10-3 and J is TRBJ2-7, with 8 positions matching TRBD1. This CDR3 contains 17 residues. The V segment lost 2 bases and the J segment 5 bases; nucleotides outside the gene matches: 14. Germline-derived CDR1 and CDR2 are ENHRY and SYGVKD. CDR3: CAISERGAQGAFDEQYF. The CDR3 DNA sequence: TGTGCCATCAGTGAGCGAGGGGCTCAGGGGGCGTTCGACGAGCAGTACTTC.

This clone was seen only a few times. The J gene is TRBJ2-5, the V gene TRBV29-1, with TRBD2 as a possible D gene (7 bases). V was cut by 6 bases and J by 4 bases, with 21 bases left in between. The germline V gene encodes CDR1 SQVTM and CDR2 ANQGSEA. This CDR3 has 15 residues. CDR3 sequence (DNA): TGCAGCGTCTTGGACAGAAAAGCGGGAAGAGAGACCCAGTACTTC. Its protein is CSVLDRKAGRETQYF. The variable domain in full, with the rest retrieved from reference TRBV29-1 and TRBJ2-5, is SAVISQKPSRDICQRGTSLTIQCQVDSQVTMMFWYRQQPGQSLTLIATANQGSEATYESGFVIDKFPISRPNLTFSTLTVSNMSPEDSSIYLCSVLDRKAGRETQYFGPGTRLLVL.

The chain is built from TRBV11-2 and TRBJ2-3; maybe TRBD2 (6 bases). Germline CDR1 and CDR2: SGHAT and FQNNGV. The CDR3 is 12 amino acids. The ends were cut back, 5 bases at V and 6 bases at J, with 9 bases in the middle. The CDR3 loop is CASSRLGDTQYF. The CDR3 nucleotides read TGTGCCAGCAGCCGACTAGGGGATACGCAGTATTTT.

This clone appeared a few times. This CDR3 is also generated by other DNA sequences in the sample. The genes are TRBV4-3 and TRBJ1-5; 7 bases are a match to TRBD1. The CDR3 spans 13 residues. Per germline, CDR1 LGHNA and CDR2 YSLEER. V dropped 3 bases and J dropped 4; count of bases not matched to a gene: 0. CDR3 sequence reads: CASSQDRNQPQHF. The CDR3 DNA sequence: TGCGCCAGCAGCCAGGACAGGAATCAGCCCCAGCATTTT.

The chain has TRBV18 and TRBJ2-1, with D possibly matching TRBD1 (5 bases). Germline CDR1 and CDR2: KGHSH and LQKENI. V lost 3 bases and J 4 bases, leaving 10 bases between the germline ends. The CDR3 has 14 amino acids. The CDR3 coding sequence is TGTGCCAGCTCACCTTCCCAGGGTTACAATGAGCAGTTCTTC. The encoded protein is CASSPSQGYNEQFF.